This T cell receptor (beta chain) was profiled in a study of technical replicates of blood from a handful of donors. This clone was found a few times. V dropped 5 bases and J dropped 5 bases, with 18 bases sitting between them. There are 16 residues in the CDR3. Germline V gene sequence: CDR1 LNHDA, CDR2 SQIVND (reference sequence). Clones were sequenced by immunoSEQ multiplex PCR, and TCRdb holds only the in-frame ones, with some missing. The repertoire has about 83,000 clones, 90% to 95% of them found once; the top ten carry approximately 0.25%. The specimen was T cells isolated from PBMCs. The TCR was taken from a human donor in good health. The V gene is TRBV19, the J gene TRBJ1-4, with D maybe TRBD1 (5 bases). CDR3 loop: CASSRQATVGNEKLFF. CDR3 DNA: TGTGCCAGTAGTCGGCAAGCGACAGTTGGGAATGAAAAACTGTTTTTT.